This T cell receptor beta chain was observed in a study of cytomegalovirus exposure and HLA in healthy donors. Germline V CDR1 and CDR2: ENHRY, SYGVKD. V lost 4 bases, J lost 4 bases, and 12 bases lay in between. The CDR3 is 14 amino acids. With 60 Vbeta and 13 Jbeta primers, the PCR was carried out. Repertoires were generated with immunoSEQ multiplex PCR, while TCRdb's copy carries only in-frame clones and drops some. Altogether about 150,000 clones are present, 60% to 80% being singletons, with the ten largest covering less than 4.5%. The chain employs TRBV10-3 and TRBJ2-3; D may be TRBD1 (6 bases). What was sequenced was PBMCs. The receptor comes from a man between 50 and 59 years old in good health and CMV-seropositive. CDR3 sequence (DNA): TGTGCCATCAGTGCCGGGACATTATCAGATACGCAGTATTTT. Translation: CAISAGTLSDTQYF.